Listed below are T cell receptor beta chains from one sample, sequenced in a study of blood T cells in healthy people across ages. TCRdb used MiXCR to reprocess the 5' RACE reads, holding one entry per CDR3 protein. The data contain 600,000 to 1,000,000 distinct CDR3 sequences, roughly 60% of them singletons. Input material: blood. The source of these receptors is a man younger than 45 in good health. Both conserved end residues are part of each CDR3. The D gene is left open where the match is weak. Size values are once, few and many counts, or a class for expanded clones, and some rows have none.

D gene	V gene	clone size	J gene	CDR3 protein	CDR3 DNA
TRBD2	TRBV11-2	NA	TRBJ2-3	CASSSLAGGQTTDTQYF	TGTGCCAGCAGCTCTCTAGCGGGAGGCCAAACCACAGATACGCAGTATTTT
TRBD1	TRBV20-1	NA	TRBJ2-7	CSVSRGRTGGSYEQYF	TGCAGTGTATCAAGGGGCCGGACAGGGGGCTCCTACGAGCAGTACTTC
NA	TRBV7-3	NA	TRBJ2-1	CASSQPIGEQFF	TGTGCCAGCAGCCAGCCAATCGGTGAGCAGTTCTTC
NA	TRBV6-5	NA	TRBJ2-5	CASTSTGREQYF	TGTGCCAGCACGTCTACGGGAAGGGAGCAGTACTTC
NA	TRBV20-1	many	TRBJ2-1	CSARDSYEQFF	TGCAGTGCTAGAGATTCGTATGAGCAGTTCTTC
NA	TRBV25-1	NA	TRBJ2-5	CASSDQSETQYF	TGTGCCAGCAGTGACCAGAGTGAGACCCAGTACTTC
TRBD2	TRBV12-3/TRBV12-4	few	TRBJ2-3	CASNLGGDTDTQYF	TGTGCCAGCAACCTCGGGGGGGACACAGATACGCAGTATTTT
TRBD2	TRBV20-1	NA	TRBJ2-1	CSARIAGGPIYGNEQFF	TGCAGTGCTAGAATAGCGGGAGGGCCCATTTATGGCAATGAGCAGTTCTTC
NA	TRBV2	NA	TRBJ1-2	CASLLGGYTF	TGTGCCAGCTTATTGGGTGGCTACACCTTC
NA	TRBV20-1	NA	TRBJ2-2	CSARGGVSGELFF	TGCAGTGCTAGGGGCGGCGTTTCCGGGGAGCTGTTTTTT
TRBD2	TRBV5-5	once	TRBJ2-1	CASSLGIFGLAGNEQFF	TGTGCCAGCAGCTTGGGGATATTTGGACTAGCGGGCAATGAGCAGTTCTTC
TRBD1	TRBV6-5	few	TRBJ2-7	CASSPGQGPEQYF	TGTGCCAGCAGTCCCGGACAGGGCCCCGAGCAGTACTTC
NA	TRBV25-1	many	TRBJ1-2	CASSRPQQDYGYTF	TGTGCCAGCAGTAGACCCCAACAGGACTATGGCTACACCTTC
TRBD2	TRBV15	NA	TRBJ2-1	CATSRDRLAGRGNEQFF	TGTGCCACCAGCAGAGATCGACTAGCGGGGAGGGGCAATGAGCAGTTCTTC
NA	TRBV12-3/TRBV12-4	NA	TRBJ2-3	CASSVLLKADTQYF	TGTGCCAGCAGCGTTCTATTAAAGGCAGATACGCAGTATTTT
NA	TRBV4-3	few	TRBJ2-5	CASSHAGPDKSNVADREQYF	TGCGCCAGCAGCCATGCCGGTCCGGACAAGTCCAACGTAGCGGACCGTGAGCAGTACTTC